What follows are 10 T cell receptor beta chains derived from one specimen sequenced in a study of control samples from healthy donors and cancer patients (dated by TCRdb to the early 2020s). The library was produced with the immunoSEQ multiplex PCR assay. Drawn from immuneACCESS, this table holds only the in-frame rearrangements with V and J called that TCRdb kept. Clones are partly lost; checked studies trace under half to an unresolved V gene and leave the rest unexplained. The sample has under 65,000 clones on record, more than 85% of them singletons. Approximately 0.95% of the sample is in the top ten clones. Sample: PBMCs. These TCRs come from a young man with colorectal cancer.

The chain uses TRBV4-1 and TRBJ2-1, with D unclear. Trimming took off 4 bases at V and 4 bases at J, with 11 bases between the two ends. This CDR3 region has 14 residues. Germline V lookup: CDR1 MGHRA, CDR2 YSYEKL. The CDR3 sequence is CASSLQELYNEQFF. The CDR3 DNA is TGCGCCAGCAGCCTCCAAGAATTATACAATGAGCAGTTCTTC.

The CDR3 DNA sequence: TGTGCCAGCAGTTACATGGCTGGGAACACTGAAGCTTTCTTT. This gives the protein CASSYMAGNTEAFF. This chain links TRBV6-5 with TRBJ1-1; D is unresolved. In germline, CDR1 is MNHEY, CDR2 SVGAGI. CDR3 length equals 14 residues. The germline V and J ends were trimmed by 2 bases and 1 base, with 8 bases remaining between them.

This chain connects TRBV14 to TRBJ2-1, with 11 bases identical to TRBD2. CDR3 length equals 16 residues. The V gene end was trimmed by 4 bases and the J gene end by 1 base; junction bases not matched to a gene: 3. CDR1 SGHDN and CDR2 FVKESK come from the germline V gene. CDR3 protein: CASSPASGGSYNEQFF. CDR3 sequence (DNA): TGTGCCAGCAGCCCGGCTAGCGGGGGGTCCTACAATGAGCAGTTCTTC.

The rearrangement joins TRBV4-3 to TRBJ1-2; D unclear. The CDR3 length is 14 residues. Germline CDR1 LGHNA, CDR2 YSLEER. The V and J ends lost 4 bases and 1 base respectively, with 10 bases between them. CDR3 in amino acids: CASSRGEVNYGYTF. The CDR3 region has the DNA TGCGCCAGCAGCCGTGGGGAGGTTAACTATGGCTACACCTTC.

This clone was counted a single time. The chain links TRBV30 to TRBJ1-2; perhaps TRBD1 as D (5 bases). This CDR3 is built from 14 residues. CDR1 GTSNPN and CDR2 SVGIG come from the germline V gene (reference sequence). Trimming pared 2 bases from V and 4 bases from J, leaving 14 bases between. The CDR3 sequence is CAWSTPGGFYGYTF. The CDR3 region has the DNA TGTGCCTGGAGTACCCCCGGGGGGTTCTATGGCTACACCTTC.

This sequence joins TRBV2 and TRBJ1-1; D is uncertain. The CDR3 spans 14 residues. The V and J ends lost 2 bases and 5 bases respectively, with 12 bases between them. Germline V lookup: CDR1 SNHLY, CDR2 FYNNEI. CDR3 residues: CASSEMGSQTEAFF. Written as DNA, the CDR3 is TGTGCCAGCAGTGAAATGGGGTCTCAAACTGAAGCTTTCTTT.

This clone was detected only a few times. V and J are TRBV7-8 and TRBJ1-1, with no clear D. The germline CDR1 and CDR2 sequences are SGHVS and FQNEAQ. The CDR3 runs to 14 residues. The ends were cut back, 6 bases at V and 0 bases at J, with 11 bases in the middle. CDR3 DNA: TGTGCCAGCAGACCACTCGGTGTGAACACTGAAGCTTTCTTT. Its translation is CASRPLGVNTEAFF.

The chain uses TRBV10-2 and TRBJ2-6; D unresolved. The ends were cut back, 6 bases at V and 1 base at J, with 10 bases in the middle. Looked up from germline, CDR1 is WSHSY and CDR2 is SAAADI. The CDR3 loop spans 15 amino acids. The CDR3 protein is CASRGYLSGANVLTF. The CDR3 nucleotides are TGCGCCAGCAGGGGTTATCTATCTGGGGCCAACGTCCTGACTTTC.

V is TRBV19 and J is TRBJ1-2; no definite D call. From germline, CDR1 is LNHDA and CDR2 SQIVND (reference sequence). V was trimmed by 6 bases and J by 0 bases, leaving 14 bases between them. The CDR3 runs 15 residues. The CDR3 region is CASSLIKTSNYGYTF. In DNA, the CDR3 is TGTGCCAGTAGCCTTATCAAGACCTCTAACTATGGCTACACCTTC.

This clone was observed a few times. In nucleotides, the CDR3 is TGTGCCAGCAGTTACTCAGGGGGCTCGGGCCTCAGCTTTTATGGCTACACCTTC. Its translation: CASSYSGGSGLSFYGYTF. V is TRBV6-2 or TRBV6-3 and J is TRBJ1-2; 7 bases map to TRBD1. J lost 5 bases, V lost 0 bases, and 15 bases had no gene match. Per the germline V gene, CDR1 is MNHEY and CDR2 is SVGEGT. The CDR3 has 18 amino acids.